This T cell receptor (beta chain) was identified in a study (dated by TCRdb to the mid-2010s). General notes on the study: The study set out to test whether tumor-infiltrating Tregs in breast cancer get recruited from blood Tregs or are instead converted in situ from other CD4+ T cell subsets.

Memory CD4+ T cells were isolated as CD4+CD45RO+CD25- cells. Tregs, naive and memory CD4+ T cells from tumor, blood and ipsilateral draining lymph nodes of a few breast cancer patients underwent full-length TCR alpha and beta sequencing. Tumor tissue and lymph nodes obtained from ipsilateral axillary dissection were perfused with PBS, minced and then digested with collagenase I and hyaluronidase. FACS confirmed that the sorted cell populations were more than 90% pure. The investigation overall reported the following: The TCR alpha and beta sequences of tumor-infiltrating Tregs showed the greatest overlap with tumor naive CD4+ T cells, followed by blood naive CD4+ T cells. Rather than covering whole repertoires, validation in the larger cohort was restricted to a single TCR beta V-J rearrangement. Tumor memory CD4+ T cell TCR gene usage clustered with blood and lymph node memory CD4+ cells and lymph node naive CD4+ cells.

Full-length TCR variable regions were amplified by 5' RACE PCR with constant-region reverse primers, and semi-nested PCR with Nested Universal Primer A was subsequently performed. The ReliaPrep RNA Cell Miniprep System was used to extract total RNA, which was then reverse transcribed into 5'RACE-ready cDNA with the SMARTer RACE 5'/3' Kit. Multiplex adaptors were used to barcode full-length TCR alpha and beta libraries, and the barcoded libraries were sequenced on an Illumina MiSeq. Processing in the source paper ran as follows. For each of nine subset-tissue groups, sequencing data from the five patients were pooled, and the groups were compared by unsupervised clustering of TCR gene usage. Repertoire similarity was calculated with the Morisita-Horn index, weighting shared sequences by their contribution to each repertoire. Clones were called with MiXCR by TCRdb after fastp trimmed the public reads at Q25, and only in-frame beta chains were retained. One record per CDR3 amino acid sequence lists the most common genes and DNA. TCRdb's processing, not the study's, gives the V and J calls here. The sample table contains several thousand distinct CDR3 sequences; only one count was recorded for 36% of them. The ten largest clones add up to 6.6% of the sample.

Via the germline V gene, CDR1 is MNHEY and CDR2 SVGAGI. The CDR3 has 13 amino acids, counting the end cysteine and phenylalanine. CDR3 DNA only is kept here, 39 bases in frame from base 1. V is clipped by 2 bases and J by 2 bases, and the sequence between their germline boundaries is 5 bases long. This clonotype was detected a few times. What this receptor recognizes is not known. No clone much larger than this one lies a single base away; base qualities are absent. This clonotype originated in a female donor with breast cancer. The chain joins TRBV6-5 to TRBJ2-3, with no confidently assigned D gene. The material sequenced was tumor-infiltrating memory CD4+ T cells sorted from the breast tumor. This specimen's cell subset or site label, interpreted: memory CD4+ T cells, CD4+CD45RO+CD25-. In nucleotide form, the sequence is TGTGCCAGCAGTTACGGAAACACAGATACGCAGTATTTT. Translated, this is CASSYGNTDTQYF.